This is a list of T cell receptor beta chains from one sample in a study of blood T cell repertoires in COVID-19. Sequenced by immunoSEQ multiplex PCR; TCRdb stores in-frame clones only, minus some. The repertoire holds hundreds of thousands of clones, with about 80% as singletons. The sample comprised peripheral blood. All receptors come from a woman of 80 years or more with active or convalescent COVID-19. Each CDR3 is given with its conserved first and last residue. A D gene is named only where the DNA matches it firmly. Size values are once, few and many counts, or a class for expanded clones, and some rows have none.

j_call v_call clone_size d_call cdr3_aa cdr3_nt
TRBJ1-1 TRBV10-1 . TRBD1 CASRGTGDTEAFF TGCGCCAGCAGAGGGACAGGGGACACTGAAGCTTTCTTT
TRBJ2-5 TRBV24-1 . . CATSDSERVQETQYF TGTGCCACCAGTGATTCCGAGAGGGTCCAAGAGACCCAGTACTTC
TRBJ1-6 TRBV27 . . CASSNRQNNSPLHF TGTGCCAGCAGTAACAGACAGAATAATTCACCCCTCCACTTT
TRBJ1-2 TRBV3-1/TRBV3-2 few TRBD1 CASSTTGGAYGYTF TGTGCCAGCAGCACAACAGGGGGCGCCTATGGCTACACCTTC
TRBJ2-7 TRBV28 . TRBD1 CASRDRGRYEQYF TGTGCCAGCAGGGACAGGGGGAGGTACGAGCAGTACTTC
TRBJ2-1 TRBV29-1 . . CSVLRGSSYNEQFF TGCAGCGTTTTAAGGGGGAGCTCCTACAATGAGCAGTTCTTC
TRBJ2-5 TRBV2 . TRBD2 CASRSLAGAGGRGETQYF TGTGCCAGCAGGTCACTAGCGGGGGCCGGTGGGCGGGGAGAGACCCAGTACTTC
TRBJ2-5 TRBV9 . TRBD2 CASSGGAGVGETQYF TGTGCCAGCAGCGGTGGCGCGGGAGTCGGGGAGACCCAGTACTTC
TRBJ2-7 TRBV10-3 . TRBD1 CAISDRTGARGNEQYF TGTGCCATCAGTGACCGAACAGGGGCGCGCGGTAACGAGCAGTACTTC
TRBJ2-2 TRBV20-1 once TRBD2 CSASGTSGGYGELFF TGCAGTGCTAGTGGGACTAGCGGGGGGTACGGGGAGCTGTTTTTT
TRBJ1-4 TRBV19 . . CASSFGYTNEKLFF TGTGCCAGTAGTTTCGGGTACACTAATGAAAAACTGTTTTTT
TRBJ1-2 TRBV28 . TRBD1 CASSTGTGVGYTF TGTGCCAGCAGTACCGGGACAGGGGTTGGCTACACCTTC
TRBJ1-2 TRBV3-1/TRBV3-2 . . CASSQDPLTGHHRYGYTF TGTGCCAGCAGCCAAGACCCTCTGACAGGTCATCATCGCTATGGCTACACCTTC
TRBJ1-2 TRBV27 . TRBD1 CASSTTRDRGDGYTF TGTGCCAGCAGTACAACCCGGGACAGGGGGGATGGCTACACCTTC
TRBJ2-1 TRBV9 few . CASSALLGYEQFF TGTGCCAGCAGCGCGTTACTAGGATATGAGCAGTTCTTC
TRBJ1-2 TRBV2 . TRBD1 CASRGQVTYGYTF TGTGCCAGCAGGGGACAGGTTACCTATGGCTACACCTTC
TRBJ2-2 TRBV5-4 . TRBD2 CASSPRAGGNTGELFF TGTGCCAGCAGCCCCCGGGCGGGGGGGAACACCGGGGAGCTGTTTTTT
TRBJ1-4 TRBV28 . . CATRRGNEKLFF TGTGCCACCCGCAGGGGTAATGAAAAACTGTTTTTT
TRBJ1-2 TRBV6-5 few . CASRDSGTTRGYTF TGTGCCAGCAGGGATTCCGGGACAACTAGGGGCTACACCTTC
TRBJ2-3 TRBV5-8 once TRBD2 CASSPRGGGAAAFTDTQYF TGTGCCAGCAGCCCGCGGGGCGGGGGGGCGGCGGCTTTCACAGATACGCAGTATTTT
TRBJ1-6 TRBV3-1/TRBV3-2 . . CASSQVPGLTNSPLHF TGTGCCAGCAGCCAAGTCCCAGGGTTGACGAATTCACCCCTCCACTTT
TRBJ1-4 TRBV19 . TRBD1 CASRMGQLFEKLFF TGTGCCAGTAGGATGGGACAGCTCTTTGAAAAACTGTTTTTT
TRBJ1-2 TRBV3-1/TRBV3-2 . . CASSQDTGGGYTF TGTGCCAGCAGCCAAGATACGGGGGGTGGCTACACCTTC
TRBJ2-1 TRBV2 . . CASRGQNNEQFF TGTGCCAGCAGGGGACAAAACAATGAGCAGTTCTTC
TRBJ1-5 TRBV2 . TRBD1 CASRAGGRQGRNQPQHF TGTGCCAGCAGGGCAGGGGGTCGGCAGGGACGCAATCAGCCCCAGCATTTT
TRBJ2-1 TRBV28 . TRBD2 CASSPLAGPQPGNEQFF TGTGCCAGCTCACCACTAGCGGGACCCCAACCGGGGAATGAGCAGTTCTTC
TRBJ1-3 TRBV7-2 . . CASTPLLDTIYF TGTGCCAGCACCCCCCTTTTAGACACCATATATTTT
TRBJ2-3 TRBV10-1 . TRBD2 CASSESTGLAGGNTQYF TGCGCCAGCAGTGAGTCGACTGGACTAGCGGGGGGAAATACGCAGTATTTT
TRBJ2-1 TRBV2 few TRBD2 CASSEGGLAGGNEQFF TGTGCCAGCAGTGAAGGGGGACTAGCGGGAGGGAATGAGCAGTTCTTC
TRBJ2-7 TRBV29-1 . TRBD1 CSVVQGQSYEQYF TGCAGCGTTGTACAGGGGCAGTCTTACGAGCAGTACTTC
TRBJ1-2 TRBV28 . . CASSFGGYGYTF TGTGCCAGCAGTTTCGGGGGCTATGGCTACACCTTC